These 4 T cell receptor beta chains came from one sample sequenced in a study of blood T cell repertoires in COVID-19. Profiled with immunoSEQ multiplex PCR; TCRdb holds only in-frame clones, not every one. The sample consists of 250,000 to 350,000 clones, around 85% of them appearing once. Sequencing used peripheral blood. The receptors derive from a human donor with COVID-19, enrolled during active disease. The donor label of this sample is uncertain.

The genes are TRBV7-2 and TRBJ1-1; a weak D match, TRBD1 (5 bases). The CDR3 spans 13 residues. V was pared by 4 bases and J by 4 bases, with 10 bases between. Germline V gives CDR1 SGHTA, CDR2 FQGNSA. The CDR3 here is CASSYPGGTEAFF. Here the CDR3 DNA reads TGTGCCAGCAGCTATCCCGGGGGCACTGAAGCTTTCTTT. Full variable domain (missing parts from reference TRBV7-2 and TRBJ1-1): GAGVSQSPSNKVTEKGKDVELRCDPISGHTALYWYRQSLGQGLEFLIYFQGNSAPDKSGLPSDRFSAERTGGSVSTLTIQRTQQEDSAVYLCASSYPGGTEAFFGQGTRLTVV.

The chain has TRBV29-1 and TRBJ2-5; tentatively, D is TRBD2 (7 bases). V dropped 7 bases and J dropped 7 bases, with 19 bases sitting between them. The CDR3 has 13 residues. CDR1 SQVTM and CDR2 ANQGSEA come from the germline V gene. The CDR3 DNA reads TGCAGCGCCTATATAACAGGGAGGGGGACCCAGTACTTC. This gives the protein CSAYITGRGTQYF.

The V call is TRBV28, the J call TRBJ2-1; 10 bases fit TRBD2. V was pared by 5 bases and J by 4 bases, with 5 bases of the junction left unmatched. The germline CDR1 and CDR2 sequences are MDHEN and SYDVKM. There are 15 residues in the CDR3. CDR3 sequence: CASSRGTSEYNEQFF. DNA for the CDR3: TGTGCCAGCAGTCGCGGGACTAGCGAATACAATGAGCAGTTCTTC.

This sequence joins TRBV28 and TRBJ1-1, with a tentative D call TRBD1 (5 bases). Germline lookup yields CDR1 MDHEN and CDR2 SYDVKM. This CDR3 spans 12 amino acids. V shed 7 bases and J shed 7 bases, with 13 bases lying between them. This CDR3 reads CASKPGRVEAFF. The CDR3 region has the DNA TGTGCCAGCAAACCAGGGAGGGTTGAAGCTTTCTTT.